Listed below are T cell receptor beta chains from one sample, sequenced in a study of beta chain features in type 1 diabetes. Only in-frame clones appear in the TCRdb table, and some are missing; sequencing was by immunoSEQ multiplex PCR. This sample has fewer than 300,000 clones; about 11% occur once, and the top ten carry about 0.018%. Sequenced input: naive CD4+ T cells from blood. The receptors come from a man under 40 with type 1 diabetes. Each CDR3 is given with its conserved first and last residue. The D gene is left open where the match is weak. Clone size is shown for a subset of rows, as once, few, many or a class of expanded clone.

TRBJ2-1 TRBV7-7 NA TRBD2 CASSPGTSGLNEQFF TGTGCTAGCAGCCCAGGGACTAGCGGGTTGAATGAGCAGTTCTTC
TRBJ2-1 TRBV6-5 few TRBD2 CASSYWASGYNEQFF TGTGCCAGCAGTTACTGGGCTAGCGGATACAATGAGCAGTTCTTC
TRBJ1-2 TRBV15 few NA CATSRDRAGHNYGYTF TGTGCCACCAGCAGAGATCGCGCAGGGCATAACTATGGCTACACCTTC
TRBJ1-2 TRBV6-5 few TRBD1 CASSPSGQGNYGYTF TGTGCCAGCAGTCCATCGGGACAGGGAAACTATGGCTACACCTTC
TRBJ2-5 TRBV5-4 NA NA CASSLTGLGGTQYF TGTGCCAGCAGCTTGACGGGCTTAGGGGGGACCCAGTACTTC
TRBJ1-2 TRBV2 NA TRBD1 CASSGQGVNYGYTF TGTGCCAGCAGTGGACAGGGGGTAAACTATGGCTACACCTTC
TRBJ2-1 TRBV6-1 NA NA CASTELGLNYNEQFF TGTGCCAGCACTGAACTAGGCTTAAATTACAATGAGCAGTTCTTC
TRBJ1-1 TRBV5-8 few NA CASSSRSAEAFF TGTGCCAGCAGCTCTCGTAGCGCTGAAGCTTTCTTT
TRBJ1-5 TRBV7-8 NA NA CASSTQDNQPQHF TGTGCCAGCAGCACACAGGACAATCAGCCCCAGCATTTT
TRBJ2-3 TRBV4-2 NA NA CASGLRKGDTQYF TGTGCCAGCGGCCTCAGGAAAGGAGATACGCAGTATTTT
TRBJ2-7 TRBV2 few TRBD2 CASSFTSGASVQYF TGTGCCAGCAGTTTCACTAGCGGGGCTAGCGTGCAGTACTTC
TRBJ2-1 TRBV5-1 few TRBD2 CATSGGDNEQFF TGCGCGACTAGCGGGGGAGACAATGAGCAGTTCTTC
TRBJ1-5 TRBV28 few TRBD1 CASRSTGLSNQPQHF TGTGCCAGCAGGTCGACAGGGCTTAGCAATCAGCCCCAGCATTTT
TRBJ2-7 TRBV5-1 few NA CASSAGQPYEQYF TGCGCCAGCAGCGCGGGACAGCCTTACGAGCAGTACTTC
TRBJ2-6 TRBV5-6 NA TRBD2 CASSPGGLANVLTF TGTGCCAGCAGCCCGGGGGGGTTGGCCAACGTCCTGACTTTC
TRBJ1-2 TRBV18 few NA CASSPNGEYGYTF TGTGCCAGCTCACCCAACGGGGAGTACGGCTACACCTTC
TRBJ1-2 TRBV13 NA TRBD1 CASSLGGRGPYGYTF TGTGCCAGCAGCTTAGGCGGCAGGGGGCCATATGGCTACACCTTC
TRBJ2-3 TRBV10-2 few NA CASSESASTDTQYF TGCGCCAGCAGTGAGTCGGCTAGCACAGATACGCAGTATTTT
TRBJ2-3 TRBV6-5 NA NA CASSPGGNTQYF TGTGCCAGCAGCCCCGGCGGGAATACGCAGTATTTT
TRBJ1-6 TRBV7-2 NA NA CASSLEGPYNSPLHF TGTGCCAGCAGCTTAGAGGGGCCCTATAATTCACCCCTCCACTTT
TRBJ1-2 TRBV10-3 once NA CAIRTVAESYGYTF TGTGCCATCAGAACAGTTGCTGAGTCTTATGGCTACACCTTC
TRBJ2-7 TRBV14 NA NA CASSQDRQGAQYF TGTGCCAGCAGCCAAGATCGGCAGGGCGCCCAGTACTTC
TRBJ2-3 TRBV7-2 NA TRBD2 CASSLLAGELTDTQYF TGTGCCAGCAGCTTACTAGCGGGGGAGCTCACAGATACGCAGTATTTT
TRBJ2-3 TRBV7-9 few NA CASSRGTVTDTQYF TGTGCCAGCAGTCGGGGGACAGTCACAGATACGCAGTATTTT
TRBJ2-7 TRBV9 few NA CASSPQGSGSYEQYF TGTGCCAGCAGCCCCCAGGGGTCGGGCTCCTACGAGCAGTACTTC
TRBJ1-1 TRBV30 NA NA CAWIPGITEAFF TGTGCCTGGATCCCAGGGATCACTGAAGCTTTCTTT
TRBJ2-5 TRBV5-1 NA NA CASSFLGRQETQYF TGCGCCAGCAGCTTTTTGGGGAGGCAAGAGACCCAGTACTTC
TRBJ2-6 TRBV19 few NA CASAGRISGANVLTF TGTGCCAGTGCGGGACGGATCTCTGGGGCCAACGTCCTGACTTTC
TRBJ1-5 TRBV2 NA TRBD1 CASSELPTGVQPQHF TGTGCCAGCAGTGAACTTCCGACAGGGGTTCAGCCCCAGCATTTT
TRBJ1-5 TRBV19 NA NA CASRTGLLSNQPQHF TGTGCCAGTCGCACGGGACTTCTTAGCAATCAGCCCCAGCATTTT
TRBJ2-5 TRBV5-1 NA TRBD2 CASSRAVLAGQETQYF TGCGCCAGCAGCCGCGCTGTGCTAGCGGGGCAAGAGACCCAGTACTTC
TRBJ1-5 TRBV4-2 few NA CASSQESSQPQHF TGTGCCAGCAGCCAAGAGTCGTCTCAGCCCCAGCATTTT
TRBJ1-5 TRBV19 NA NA CASSIRPRNQPQHF TGTGCCAGTAGTATTAGGCCGAGGAATCAGCCCCAGCATTTT
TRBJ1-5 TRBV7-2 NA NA CASSLAGGRPQHF TGTGCCAGCAGCTTAGCGGGGGGGAGGCCCCAGCATTTT
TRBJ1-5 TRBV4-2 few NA CASSQVYRQNQPQHF TGTGCCAGCAGCCAAGTGTACAGACAAAATCAGCCCCAGCATTTT
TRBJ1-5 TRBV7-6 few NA CASSLVHSNQPQHF TGTGCCAGCAGTCTAGTCCATAGCAATCAGCCCCAGCATTTT
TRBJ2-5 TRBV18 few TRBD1 CASSLVPFNRDRERETQYF TGTGCCAGCTCACTGGTGCCATTTAACCGGGACAGGGAACGAGAGACCCAGTACTTC
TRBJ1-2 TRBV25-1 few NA CASSAGGTDGYTF TGTGCCAGCAGTGCCGGAGGGACGGATGGCTACACCTTC
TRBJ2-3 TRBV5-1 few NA CASATPSGPDTQYF TGCGCCAGCGCCACACCGAGCGGCCCCGATACGCAGTATTTT
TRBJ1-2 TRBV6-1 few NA CASSEREGDGYTF TGTGCCAGCAGTGAAAGGGAAGGGGATGGCTACACCTTC
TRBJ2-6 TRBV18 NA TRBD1 CASSRQGRSGANVLTF TGTGCCAGCTCACGACAGGGTCGCTCTGGGGCCAACGTCCTGACTTTC
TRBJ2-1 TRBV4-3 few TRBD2 CASSQVERGDYNEQFF TGCGCCAGCAGCCAAGTGGAGCGGGGGGACTACAATGAGCAGTTCTTC